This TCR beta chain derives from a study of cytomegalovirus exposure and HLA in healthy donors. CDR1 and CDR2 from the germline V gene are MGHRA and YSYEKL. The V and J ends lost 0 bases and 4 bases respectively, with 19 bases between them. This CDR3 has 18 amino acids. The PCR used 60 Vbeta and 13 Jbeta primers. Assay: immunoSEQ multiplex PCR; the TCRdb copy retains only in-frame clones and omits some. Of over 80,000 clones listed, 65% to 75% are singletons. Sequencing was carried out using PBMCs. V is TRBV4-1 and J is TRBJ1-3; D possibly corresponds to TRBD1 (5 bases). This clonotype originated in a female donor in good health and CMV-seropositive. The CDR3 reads CASSQEAIRGVKGNTIYF. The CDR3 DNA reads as TGCGCCAGCAGCCAAGAGGCAATCCGGGGGGTTAAAGGAAACACCATATATTTT.